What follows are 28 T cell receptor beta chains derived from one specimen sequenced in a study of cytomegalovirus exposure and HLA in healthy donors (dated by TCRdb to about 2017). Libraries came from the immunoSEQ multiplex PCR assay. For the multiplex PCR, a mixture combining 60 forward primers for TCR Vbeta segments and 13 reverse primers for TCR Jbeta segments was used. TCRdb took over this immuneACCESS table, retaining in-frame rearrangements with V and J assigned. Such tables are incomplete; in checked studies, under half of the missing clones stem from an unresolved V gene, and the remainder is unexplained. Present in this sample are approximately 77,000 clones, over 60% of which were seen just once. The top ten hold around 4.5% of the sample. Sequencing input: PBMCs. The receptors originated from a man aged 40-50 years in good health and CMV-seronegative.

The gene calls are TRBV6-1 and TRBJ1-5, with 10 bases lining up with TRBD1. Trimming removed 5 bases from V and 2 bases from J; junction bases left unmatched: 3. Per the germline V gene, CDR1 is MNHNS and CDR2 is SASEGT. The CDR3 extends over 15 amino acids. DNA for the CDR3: TGTGCCAGCAGTATAGGGACAGGGGGCAATCAGCCCCAGCATTTT. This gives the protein CASSIGTGGNQPQHF.

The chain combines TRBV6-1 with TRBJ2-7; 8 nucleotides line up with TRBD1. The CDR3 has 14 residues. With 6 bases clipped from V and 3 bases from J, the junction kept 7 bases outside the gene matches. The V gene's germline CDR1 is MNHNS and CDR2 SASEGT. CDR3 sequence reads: CASRGTGGRYEQYF. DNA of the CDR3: TGTGCCAGCAGGGGCACAGGGGGTCGCTACGAGCAGTACTTC.

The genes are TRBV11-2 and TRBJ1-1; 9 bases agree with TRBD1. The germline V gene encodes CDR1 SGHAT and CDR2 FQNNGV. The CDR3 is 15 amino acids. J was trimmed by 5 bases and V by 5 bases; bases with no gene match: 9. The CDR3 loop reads CASSQRQGGRTEAFF. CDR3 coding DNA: TGTGCCAGCAGCCAGCGACAGGGGGGGAGGACTGAAGCTTTCTTT.

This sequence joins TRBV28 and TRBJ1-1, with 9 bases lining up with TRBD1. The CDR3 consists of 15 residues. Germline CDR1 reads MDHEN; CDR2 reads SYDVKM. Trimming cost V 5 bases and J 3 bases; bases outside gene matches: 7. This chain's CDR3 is CASSRETGGYTEAFF. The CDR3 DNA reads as TGTGCCAGCAGTAGAGAGACAGGGGGATACACTGAAGCTTTCTTT.

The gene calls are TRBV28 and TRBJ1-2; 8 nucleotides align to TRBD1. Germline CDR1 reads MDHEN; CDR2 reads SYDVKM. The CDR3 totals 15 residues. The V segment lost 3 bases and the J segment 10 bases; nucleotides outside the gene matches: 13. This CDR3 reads CASSLTGQGAIPYTF. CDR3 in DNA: TGTGCCAGCAGTTTGACAGGGCAGGGGGCCATCCCCTACACCTTC.

The CDR3 DNA reads TGTGCCAGTAGTACCGAGCAGGGTAGCGGGGCGCTACGCACAGATACGCAGTATTTT. Protein sequence: CASSTEQGSGALRTDTQYF. This chain connects TRBV19 to TRBJ2-3, with TRBD2 identical over 8 bases. With 4 bases clipped from V and 1 base from J, the junction kept 16 bases outside the gene matches. The CDR3 runs to 19 residues. Germline lookup yields CDR1 LNHDA and CDR2 SQIVND (reference sequence).

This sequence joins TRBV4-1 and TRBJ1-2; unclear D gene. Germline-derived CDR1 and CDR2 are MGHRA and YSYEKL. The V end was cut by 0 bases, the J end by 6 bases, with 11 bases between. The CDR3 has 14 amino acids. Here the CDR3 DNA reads TGCGCCAGCAGCCAAGATACGGCAGCGGATGGCTACACCTTC. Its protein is CASSQDTAADGYTF.

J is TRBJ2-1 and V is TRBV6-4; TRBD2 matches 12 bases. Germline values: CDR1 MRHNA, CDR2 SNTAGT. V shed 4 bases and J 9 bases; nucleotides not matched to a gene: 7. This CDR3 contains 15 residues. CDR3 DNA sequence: TGTGCCAGCAGTGCCCTAGCGGGAGGGCCAGGTGAGCAGTTCTTC. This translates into CASSALAGGPGEQFF.

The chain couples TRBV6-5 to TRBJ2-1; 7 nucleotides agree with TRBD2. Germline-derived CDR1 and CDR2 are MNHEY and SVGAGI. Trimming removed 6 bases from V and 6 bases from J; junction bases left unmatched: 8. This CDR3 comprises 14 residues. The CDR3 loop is CASSLGLEGNEQFF. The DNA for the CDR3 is TGTGCCAGCAGCCTCGGACTAGAGGGCAATGAGCAGTTCTTC.

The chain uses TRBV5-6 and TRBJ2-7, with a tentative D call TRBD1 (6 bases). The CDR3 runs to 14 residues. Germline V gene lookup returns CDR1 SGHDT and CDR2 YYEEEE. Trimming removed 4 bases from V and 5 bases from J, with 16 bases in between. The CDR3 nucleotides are TGTGCCAGCAGCCCCTACAGGGCGTCACACGAGCAGTACTTC. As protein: CASSPYRASHEQYF.

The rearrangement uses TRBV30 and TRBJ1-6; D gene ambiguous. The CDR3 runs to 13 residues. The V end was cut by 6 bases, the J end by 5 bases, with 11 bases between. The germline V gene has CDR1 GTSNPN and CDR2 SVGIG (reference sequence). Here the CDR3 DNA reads TGTGCCTGCCGGAGGGTCGATAATTCACCCCTCCACTTT. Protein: CACRRVDNSPLHF.

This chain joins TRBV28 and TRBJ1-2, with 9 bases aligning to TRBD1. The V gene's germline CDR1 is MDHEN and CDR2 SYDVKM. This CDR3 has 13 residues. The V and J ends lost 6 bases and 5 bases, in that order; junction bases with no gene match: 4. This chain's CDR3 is CASSLGQGYGYTF. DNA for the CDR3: TGTGCCAGCAGCCTCGGACAGGGGTATGGCTACACCTTC.

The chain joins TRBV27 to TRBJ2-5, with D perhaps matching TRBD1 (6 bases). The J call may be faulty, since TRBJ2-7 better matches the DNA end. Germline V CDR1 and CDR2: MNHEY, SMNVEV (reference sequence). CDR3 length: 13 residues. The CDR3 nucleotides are TGTGCCAGCAGTCTGACAGGACCTTACGAGCAGTACTTC. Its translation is CASSLTGPYEQYF.

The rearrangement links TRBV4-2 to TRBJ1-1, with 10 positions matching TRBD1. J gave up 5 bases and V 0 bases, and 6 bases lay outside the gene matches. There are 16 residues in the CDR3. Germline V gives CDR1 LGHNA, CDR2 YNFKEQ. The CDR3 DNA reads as TGTGCCAGCAGCCAAGATGTGACAGGGGGCAGAACTGAAGCTTTCTTT. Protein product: CASSQDVTGGRTEAFF.

Here the CDR3 DNA reads TGTGCCAGCAGCGAGGGACAGGGGGTGACCCAGTACTTC. It yields the protein CASSEGQGVTQYF. The gene calls are TRBV7-9 and TRBJ2-5; 11 nucleotides line up with TRBD1. V was clipped by 5 bases and J by 7 bases; unmatched bases: 3. The CDR3 loop spans 13 amino acids. Germline CDR1 and CDR2: SEHNR and FQNEAQ (reference sequence).

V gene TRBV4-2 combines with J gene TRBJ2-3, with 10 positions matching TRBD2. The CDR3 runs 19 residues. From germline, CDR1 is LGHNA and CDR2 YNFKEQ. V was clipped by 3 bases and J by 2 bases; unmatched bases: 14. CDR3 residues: CASSQDRTSGIGYTDTQYF. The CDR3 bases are TGTGCCAGCAGCCAGGATCGAACTAGCGGGATTGGCTACACAGATACGCAGTATTTT.

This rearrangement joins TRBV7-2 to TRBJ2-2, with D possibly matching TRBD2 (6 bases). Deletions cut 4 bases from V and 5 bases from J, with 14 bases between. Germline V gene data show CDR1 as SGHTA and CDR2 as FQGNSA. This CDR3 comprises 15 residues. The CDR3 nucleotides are TGTGCCAGCAGCTCGGTCCTTGGGGGGACCGGGGAGCTGTTTTTT. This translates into CASSSVLGGTGELFF. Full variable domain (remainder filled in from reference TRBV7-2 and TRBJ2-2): GAGVSQSPSNKVTEKGKDVELRCDPISGHTALYWYRQSLGQGLEFLIYFQGNSAPDKSGLPSDRFSAERTGGSVSTLTIQRTQQEDSAVYLCASSSVLGGTGELFFGEGSRLTVL.

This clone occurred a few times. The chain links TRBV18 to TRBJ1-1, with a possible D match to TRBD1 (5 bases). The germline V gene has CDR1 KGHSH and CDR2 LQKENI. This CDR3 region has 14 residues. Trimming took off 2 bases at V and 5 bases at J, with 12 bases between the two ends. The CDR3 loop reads CASSPSGGGTEAFF. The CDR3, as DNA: TGTGCCAGCTCACCAAGCGGGGGGGGAACTGAAGCTTTCTTT.

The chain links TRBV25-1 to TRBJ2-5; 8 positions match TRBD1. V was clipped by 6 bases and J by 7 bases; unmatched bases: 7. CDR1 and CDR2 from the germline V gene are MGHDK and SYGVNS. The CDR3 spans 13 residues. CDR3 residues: CASSNRGEGTQYF. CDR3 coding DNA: TGTGCCAGCAGCAACAGGGGGGAAGGGACCCAGTACTTC.

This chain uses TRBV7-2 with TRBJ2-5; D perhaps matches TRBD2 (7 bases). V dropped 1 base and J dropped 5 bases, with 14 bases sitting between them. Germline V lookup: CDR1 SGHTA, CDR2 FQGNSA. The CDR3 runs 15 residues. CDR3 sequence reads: CASSLVWGGRETQYF. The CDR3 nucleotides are TGTGCCAGCAGCTTAGTTTGGGGGGGCCGGGAGACCCAGTACTTC.

CDR3 coding DNA: TGTGCCAGCAGCTTATTCTTTGCGGGAGGGAATGAGCAGTTCTTC. It yields the protein CASSLFFAGGNEQFF. V gene TRBV7-6 combines with J gene TRBJ2-1, with 9 bases aligning to TRBD2. V was pared by 2 bases and J by 7 bases, with 6 bases of the junction left unmatched. The CDR3 covers 15 residues. CDR1 and CDR2 from the germline V gene are SGHVS and FNYEAQ.

CDR3 sequence: CATSDFFGQINTEAFF. The CDR3 DNA reads TGTGCCACCAGCGACTTTTTCGGACAGATTAACACTGAAGCTTTCTTT. The V call is TRBV15, the J call TRBJ1-1; tentative D call: TRBD1 (6 bases). CDR3 length equals 16 residues. V lost 5 bases and J lost 2, with 18 bases in between. Germline loops: CDR1 LNHNV, CDR2 YYDKDF (reference sequence).

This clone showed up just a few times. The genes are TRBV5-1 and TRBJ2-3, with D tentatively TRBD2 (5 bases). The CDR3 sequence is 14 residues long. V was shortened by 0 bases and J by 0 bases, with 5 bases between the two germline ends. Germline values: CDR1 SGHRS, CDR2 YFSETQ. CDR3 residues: CASSLGGSTDTQYF. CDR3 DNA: TGCGCCAGCAGCTTGGGCGGGAGCACAGATACGCAGTATTTT.

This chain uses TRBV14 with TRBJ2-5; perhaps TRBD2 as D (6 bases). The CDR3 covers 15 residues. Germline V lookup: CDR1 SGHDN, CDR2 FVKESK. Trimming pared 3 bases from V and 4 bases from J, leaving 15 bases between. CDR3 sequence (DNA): TGTGCCAGCAGCCACCCAGTTTCGGGGGTAGAGACCCAGTACTTC. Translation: CASSHPVSGVETQYF. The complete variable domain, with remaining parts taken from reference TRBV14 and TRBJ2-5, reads EAGVTQFPSHSVIEKGQTVTLRCDPISGHDNLYWYRRVMGKEIKFLLHFVKESKQDESGMPNNRFLAERTGGTYSTLKVQPAELEDSGVYFCASSHPVSGVETQYFGPGTRLLVL.

The CDR3 bases are TGTGCCAGCAGCCAAGGGGGACAGGGATTTGTCAATGAGCAGTTCTTC. Translation: CASSQGGQGFVNEQFF. V is TRBV4-2 and J is TRBJ2-1; 9 bases are shared with TRBD1. This CDR3 is 16 amino acids long. Germline CDR1 and CDR2: LGHNA and YNFKEQ. V gave up 1 base and J gave up 6 bases; unmatched junction bases: 7.

The CDR3 nucleotides read TGTGCCAGCAGCCCGGGGAGGGGCCAGAAATCCTACAATGAGCAGTTCTTC. Residues: CASSPGRGQKSYNEQFF. The chain has TRBV7-6 and TRBJ2-1; 7 bases fit TRBD2. The CDR3 contains 17 residues. Germline V gives CDR1 SGHVS, CDR2 FNYEAQ. V lost 5 bases to trimming and J lost 1 base; unmatched junction nucleotides: 11.

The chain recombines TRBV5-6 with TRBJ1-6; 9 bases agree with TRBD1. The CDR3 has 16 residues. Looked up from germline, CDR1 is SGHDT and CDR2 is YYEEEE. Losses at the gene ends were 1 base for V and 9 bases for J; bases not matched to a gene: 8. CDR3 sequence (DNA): TGTGCCAGCAGCTTGTGGTACAGGGGGCGGATTTCACCCCTCCACTTT. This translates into CASSLWYRGRISPLHF. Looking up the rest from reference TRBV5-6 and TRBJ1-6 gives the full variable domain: DAGVTQSPTHLIKTRGQQVTLRCSPKSGHDTVSWYQQALGQGPQFIFQYYEEEERQRGNFPDRFSGHQFPNYSSELNVNALLLGDSALYLCASSLWYRGRISPLHFGNGTRLTVT.

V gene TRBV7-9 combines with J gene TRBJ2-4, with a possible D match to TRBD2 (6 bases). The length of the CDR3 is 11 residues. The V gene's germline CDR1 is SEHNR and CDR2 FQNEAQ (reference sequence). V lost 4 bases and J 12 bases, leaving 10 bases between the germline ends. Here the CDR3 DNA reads TGTGCCAGCAGCTCAGGAGGGGATCAGTACTTC. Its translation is CASSSGGDQYF.